This is a list of T cell receptor beta chains from one sample in a study of T cells in Graves' hyperthyroidism and ophthalmopathy. MiXCR was run by TCRdb on the multiplex PCR reads, yielding one entry per CDR3 protein. In the table there are 490,000 or so distinct CDR3 sequences, 15% to 20% of which are singletons. The material sequenced was blood. These receptors originate from a man between 40 and 49 years old with Graves' ophthalmopathy. Both conserved end residues are part of each CDR3. A D gene is named only where the DNA matches it firmly. Clone size appears in some rows only: once, few, many, or a class for an expanded clone.

v_gene	abundance	j_gene	d_gene	CDR3nt	CDR3aa
TRBV20-1	-	TRBJ1-6	-	TGCAGTGCTAGAGATTGGCCTAATTCACCCCTCCACTTT	CSARDWPNSPLHF
TRBV12-3/TRBV12-4	-	TRBJ2-2	TRBD2	TGTGCCAGCAATTGGGGGGGAGCCACCGGGGAGCTGTTTTTT	CASNWGGATGELFF
TRBV7-2	many	TRBJ2-4	-	TGTGCCAGCAGCTCCTACCTACTAGCCAAAAACATTCAGTACTTC	CASSSYLLAKNIQYF
TRBV27	many	TRBJ2-1	-	TGTGCCAGCAGTTTCAGGCGGACGAGCTCCTACAATGAGCAGTTCTTC	CASSFRRTSSYNEQFF
TRBV12-3/TRBV12-4	-	TRBJ2-7	TRBD1	TGTGCCAGCAGTCCGCATGGGACAGGGGGCTACGAGCAGTACTTC	CASSPHGTGGYEQYF
TRBV28	many	TRBJ2-7	-	TGTGCCAGCGCTCCCGCAGGGGTCGGGCGGTACGAGCAGTACTTC	CASAPAGVGRYEQYF
TRBV18	-	TRBJ1-2	TRBD1	TGTGCCAGCTCACCAACGGTCGGGACAGGGATCTATGGCTACACCTTC	CASSPTVGTGIYGYTF
TRBV5-1	few	TRBJ2-5	-	TGCGCCAGCAGCTGGGGGCCTACCCAAGAGACCCAGTACTTC	CASSWGPTQETQYF
TRBV20-1	-	TRBJ2-5	TRBD2	TGCAGTGCTCCCCCTGATCTAGCGGGGACCCCCACCCAAGAGACCCAGTACTTC	CSAPPDLAGTPTQETQYF
TRBV5-1	few	TRBJ2-3	-	TGCGCCAGCAGCTTGGGAGGTTCCGCGGCGGATACGCAGTATTTT	CASSLGGSAADTQYF
TRBV7-8	-	TRBJ2-3	-	TGTGCCAGCAGCCCCCGGGGGAAGGGGGATACGCAGTATTTT	CASSPRGKGDTQYF
TRBV2	few	TRBJ2-2	-	TGTGCCAGCAGGGACTACCTCAGGGGGGAGCTGTTTTTT	CASRDYLRGELFF
TRBV7-2	-	TRBJ2-7	-	TGTGCCAGCAGCCTGGAAGCGGCCTACTACGAGCAGTACTTC	CASSLEAAYYEQYF
TRBV20-1	-	TRBJ1-1	-	TGCAGTGCTAGAGATTGGGGCAAGAACACTGAAGCTTTCTTT	CSARDWGKNTEAFF
TRBV6-1	many	TRBJ2-1	TRBD2	TGTGCCAGCAGTGAGGGACTAGTACCCTACAATGAGCAGTTCTTC	CASSEGLVPYNEQFF
TRBV18	-	TRBJ2-7	-	TGTGCCAGCTCACCTAACAATGGGGAAGGCGAGCAGTACTTC	CASSPNNGEGEQYF
TRBV7-9	few	TRBJ2-7	TRBD1	TGTGCCAGCAGCCCGCGACAGGGGGCTGTATACGAGCAGTACTTC	CASSPRQGAVYEQYF
TRBV5-5	-	TRBJ2-5	TRBD2	TGTGCCAGCAGTTCCGGGACTAGCGGGGGCCTGAGTGTCCAAGAGACCCAGTACTTC	CASSSGTSGGLSVQETQYF
TRBV6-1	few	TRBJ2-3	-	TGTGCCAGCAGTGAATCCCCAGGACTGCTCCAGACGCAGTATTTT	CASSESPGLLQTQYF
TRBV20-1	-	TRBJ1-2	-	TGCAGTGCTAGAGACGGCACAGGGAACTATGGCTACACCTTC	CSARDGTGNYGYTF
TRBV28	-	TRBJ1-4	-	TGTGCCAGCAGAACGACCCCTAACGGGGAAAAACTGTTTTTT	CASRTTPNGEKLFF
TRBV7-9	few	TRBJ1-4	-	TGTGCCAGCAGCTTAGTCCAGGGGCGGGAAAAACTGTTTTTT	CASSLVQGREKLFF
TRBV27	-	TRBJ2-5	-	TGTGCCAGCAGTAGGAGGGAGGAGAGCCAAGAGACCCAGTACTTC	CASSRREESQETQYF
TRBV7-3	few	TRBJ1-5	-	TGTGCCAGCAGCCCGGGAGGGGCCGGACAGCCCCAGCATTTT	CASSPGGAGQPQHF
TRBV7-8	few	TRBJ2-1	-	TGTGCCATCCCCGGGCTCAACAATGAGCAGTTCTTC	CAIPGLNNEQFF
TRBV5-1	-	TRBJ2-3	-	TGCGCCAGCAGACCCAATCTCCAGGGGGGGAATACGCAGTATTTT	CASRPNLQGGNTQYF
TRBV6-2/TRBV6-3	-	TRBJ1-2	TRBD1	TGTGCCAGCAAAGGGGGCGCAATTGGCTACACCTTC	CASKGGAIGYTF